The entry below gives a single T cell receptor (beta chain) sequence along with its context. Its specificity is unknown. With a J-beta primer mix and a sample-barcoded 5' primer, a second PCR ran about 7 to 12 cycles. Every sample returned 3 million or more CDR3-containing paired-end reads. TCRdb passed the 5' RACE reads through MiXCR, listing each CDR3 protein once. The sample has about 1 million distinct CDR3 sequences, 35% to 55% seen once. The sample is drawn from a study of blood T cells in healthy people across ages. Study-level results: Naive T cell percentage showed a strong correlation with TCR beta diversity.

The CDR3 is made up of 15 amino acids. The junction had 17 bases not matched to a gene; V was cut back by 6 bases and J by 11 bases. CDR1 LGHDT and CDR2 YNNKEL come from the germline V gene (reference sequence). This chain uses TRBV3-1 with TRBJ2-5; 8 bases align to TRBD1. The specimen sequenced was blood. The TCR comes from a woman aged 60-75 years in good health. The CDR3 DNA follows: TGTGCCAGCAGTCAGACAGGGGTGAGTAGGGATGAGCAGTACTTC. Its protein is CASSQTGVSRDEQYF.